This TCR beta chain was captured in a study of blood T cell repertoires in COVID-19. Study as a whole: Samples of COVID-19 (acute and convalescent) were obtained from the United States, Italy and Spain.

Source study methods: Amplified reference gene primers provided the basis for estimating nucleated cell counts. The data were produced by immunoSEQ multiplex PCR, yet TCRdb's version contains in-frame clones alone and is incomplete. V and J calls and clone size are copied from that table; D and trimming were computed from the DNA. This sample carries under 100,000 clones, around 82% of them seen once, and the ten largest clones take over 15%. Germline loops: CDR1 SQVTM, CDR2 ANQGSEA. Trimming removed 3 bases from V and 8 bases from J, with 13 bases in between. This CDR3 has 13 amino acids. Sequenced input: peripheral blood. The V gene is TRBV29-1, the J gene TRBJ1-4; no clear D gene. The sequence was obtained from a woman aged 55-69 years with acute or convalescent COVID-19. CDR3 in DNA: TGCAGCGTTGAGAGTCCGACTGCCGAAAAACTGTTTTTT. The encoded protein is CSVESPTAEKLFF.